Included here is one T cell receptor beta chain sequence, with context. The data stem from a study of blood T cell repertoires in COVID-19. V was cut by 1 base and J by 4 bases, with 14 bases left in between. From germline, CDR1 is SGHNT and CDR2 YENEEA. This CDR3 is built from 15 residues. The protocol was immunoSEQ multiplex PCR, while the TCRdb copy is restricted to in-frame clones and leaves out a portion. The sample lists 300,000 to 400,000 clones; about 88% were seen once. Living in about two dozen US areas, the participants were between 18 and 89 years of age. The chain recombines TRBV11-3 with TRBJ2-7, with D perhaps matching TRBD2 (6 bases). Sequencing was performed on PBMCs or T cells enriched from blood (not recorded which). The TCR was taken from a man aged 60 to 75 who had recovered from COVID-19. CDR3 nucleotides: TGTGCCAGCAGCTTAGGCGGGGCGAGAGCATACGAGCAGTACTTC. It translates to CASSLGGARAYEQYF.